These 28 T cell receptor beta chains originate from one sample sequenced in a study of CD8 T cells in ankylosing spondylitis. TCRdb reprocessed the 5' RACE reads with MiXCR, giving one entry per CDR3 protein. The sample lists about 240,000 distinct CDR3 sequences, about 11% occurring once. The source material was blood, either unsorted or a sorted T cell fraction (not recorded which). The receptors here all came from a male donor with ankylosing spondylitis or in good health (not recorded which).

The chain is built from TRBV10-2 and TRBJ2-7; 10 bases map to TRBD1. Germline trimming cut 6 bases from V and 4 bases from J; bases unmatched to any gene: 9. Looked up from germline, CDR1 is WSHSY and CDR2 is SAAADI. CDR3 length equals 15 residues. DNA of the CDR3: TGCGCCAGCAGAGTCCCGGACAGGGGGGTTTACGAGCAGTACTTC. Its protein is CASRVPDRGVYEQYF.

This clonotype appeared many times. The CDR3 spells CATSGRVGDETQYF. CDR3 DNA sequence: TGTGCCACCAGCGGCCGAGTGGGCGACGAGACCCAGTACTTC. This rearrangement joins TRBV15 to TRBJ2-5; no firm D call. Germline V gene sequence: CDR1 LNHNV, CDR2 YYDKDF (reference sequence). The V and J ends lost 5 bases and 5 bases respectively, with 15 bases between them. The CDR3 consists of 14 residues. Looking up the rest from reference TRBV15 and TRBJ2-5 gives the full variable domain: DAMVIQNPRYQVTQFGKPVTLSCSQTLNHNVMYWYQQKSSQAPKLLFHYYDKDFNNEADTPDNFQSRRPNTSFCFLDIRSPGLGDTAMYLCATSGRVGDETQYFGPGTRLLVL.

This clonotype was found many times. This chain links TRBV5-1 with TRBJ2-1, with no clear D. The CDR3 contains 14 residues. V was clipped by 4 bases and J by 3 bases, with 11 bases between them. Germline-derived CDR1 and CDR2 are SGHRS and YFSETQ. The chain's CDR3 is CASSPYSNYNEQFF. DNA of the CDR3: TGCGCCAGCAGCCCGTACTCGAACTACAATGAGCAGTTCTTC. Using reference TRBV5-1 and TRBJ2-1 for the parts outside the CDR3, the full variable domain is KAGVTQTPRYLIKTRGQQVTLSCSPISGHRSVSWYQQTPGQGLQFLFEYFSETQRNKGNFPGRFSGRQFSNSRSEMNVSTLELGDSALYLCASSPYSNYNEQFFGPGTRLTVL.

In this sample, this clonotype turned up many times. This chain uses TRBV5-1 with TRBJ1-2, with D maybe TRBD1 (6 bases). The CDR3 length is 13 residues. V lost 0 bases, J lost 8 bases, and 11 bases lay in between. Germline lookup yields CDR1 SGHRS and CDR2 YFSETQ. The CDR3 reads CASSLAAGEGYTF. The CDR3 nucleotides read TGCGCCAGCAGCTTGGCCGCAGGGGAAGGCTACACCTTC.

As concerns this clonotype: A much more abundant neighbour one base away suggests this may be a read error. The chain's CDR3 is CVSTGLNNEQFF. CDR3 sequence (DNA): TGTGTCAGCACCGGACTAAACAATGAGCAGTTCTTC. The chain carries TRBV7-8 and TRBJ2-1; D may be TRBD2 (6 bases). The V gene's germline CDR1 is SGHVS and CDR2 FQNEAQ. The CDR3 extends over 12 amino acids.

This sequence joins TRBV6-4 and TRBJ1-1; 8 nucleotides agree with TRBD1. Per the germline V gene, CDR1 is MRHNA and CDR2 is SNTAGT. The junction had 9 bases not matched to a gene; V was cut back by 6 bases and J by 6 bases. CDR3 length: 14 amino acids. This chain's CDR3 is CASRADREGSEAFF. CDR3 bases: TGTGCCAGCAGGGCGGACAGGGAAGGCTCTGAAGCTTTCTTT.

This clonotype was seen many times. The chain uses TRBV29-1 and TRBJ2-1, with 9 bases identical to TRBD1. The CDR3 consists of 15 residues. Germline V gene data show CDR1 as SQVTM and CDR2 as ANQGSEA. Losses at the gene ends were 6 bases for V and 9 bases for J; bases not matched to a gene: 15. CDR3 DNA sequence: TGCAGCGTCCTTCCCGGGACAGGGCTGGTCGGTGAGCAGTTCTTC. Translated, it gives CSVLPGTGLVGEQFF.

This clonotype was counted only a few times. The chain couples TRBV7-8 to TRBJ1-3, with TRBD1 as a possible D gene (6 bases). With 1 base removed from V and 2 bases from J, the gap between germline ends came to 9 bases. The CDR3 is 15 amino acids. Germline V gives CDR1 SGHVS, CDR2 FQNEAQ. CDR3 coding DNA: TGTGCCAGCAGCTTAGTGCCAGGGGCTGGAAACACCATATATTTT. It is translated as CASSLVPGAGNTIYF.

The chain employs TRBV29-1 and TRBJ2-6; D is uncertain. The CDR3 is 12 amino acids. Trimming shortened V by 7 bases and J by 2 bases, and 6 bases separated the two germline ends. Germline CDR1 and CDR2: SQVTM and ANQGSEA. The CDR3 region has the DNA TGCAGCGCTGGAACTGGGGCCAACGTCCTGACTTTC. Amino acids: CSAGTGANVLTF.

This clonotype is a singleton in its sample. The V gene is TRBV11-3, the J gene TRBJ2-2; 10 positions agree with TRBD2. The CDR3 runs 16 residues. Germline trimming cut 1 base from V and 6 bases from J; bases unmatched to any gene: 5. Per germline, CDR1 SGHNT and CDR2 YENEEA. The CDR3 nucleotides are TGTGCCAGCAGCTTAGGTAGCGGGAGGAAATCCGGGGAGCTGTTTTTT. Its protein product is CASSLGSGRKSGELFF.

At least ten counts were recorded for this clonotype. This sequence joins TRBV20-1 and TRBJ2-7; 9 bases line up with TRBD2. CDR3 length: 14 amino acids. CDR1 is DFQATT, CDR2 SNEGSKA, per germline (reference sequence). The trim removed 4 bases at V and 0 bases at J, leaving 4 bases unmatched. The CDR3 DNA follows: TGCAGTGCTATTAGCGGGGGCGTCTCCTACGAGCAGTACTTC. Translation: CSAISGGVSYEQYF.

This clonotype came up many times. In DNA, the CDR3 is TGCAGTGCTTTAGCGGGAGGTCGGGCAGATACGCAGTATTTT. As protein: CSALAGGRADTQYF. The chain uses TRBV20-1 and TRBJ2-3, with TRBD2 matching 10 bases. V lost 5 bases and J lost 4; bases outside the gene matches: 6. From germline, CDR1 is DFQATT and CDR2 SNEGSKA (reference sequence). CDR3 length equals 14 residues.

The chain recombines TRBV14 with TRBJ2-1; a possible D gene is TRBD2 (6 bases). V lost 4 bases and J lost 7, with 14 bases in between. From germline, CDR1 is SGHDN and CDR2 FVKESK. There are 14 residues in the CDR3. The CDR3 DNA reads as TGTGCCAGCAGCCTCCGTCTGAGCGGGAATGAGCAGTTCTTC. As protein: CASSLRLSGNEQFF.

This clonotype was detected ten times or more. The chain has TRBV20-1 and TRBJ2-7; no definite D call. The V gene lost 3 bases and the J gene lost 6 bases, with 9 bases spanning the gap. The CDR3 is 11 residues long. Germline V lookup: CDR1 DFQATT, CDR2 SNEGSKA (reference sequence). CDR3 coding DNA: TGCAGTGCTAGGACCAGCTCCGAGCAGTACTTC. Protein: CSARTSSEQYF.

The CDR3 nucleotides read TGTGCCAGCAGCCCTCACCTGATGACAGGGGACTCCTACGAGCAGTACTTC. Protein sequence: CASSPHLMTGDSYEQYF. The J gene is TRBJ2-7, the V gene TRBV7-9; the match to TRBD1 covers 8 bases. The V segment lost 5 bases and the J segment 0 bases; nucleotides outside the gene matches: 12. Germline V gene data show CDR1 as SEHNR and CDR2 as FQNEAQ (reference sequence). This CDR3 comprises 17 residues.

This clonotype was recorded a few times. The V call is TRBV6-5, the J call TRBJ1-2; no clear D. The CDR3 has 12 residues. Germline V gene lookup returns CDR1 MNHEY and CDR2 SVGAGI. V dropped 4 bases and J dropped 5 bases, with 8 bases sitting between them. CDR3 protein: CASSSRPYGYTF. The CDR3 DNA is TGTGCCAGCAGTTCCCGACCGTATGGCTACACCTTC.

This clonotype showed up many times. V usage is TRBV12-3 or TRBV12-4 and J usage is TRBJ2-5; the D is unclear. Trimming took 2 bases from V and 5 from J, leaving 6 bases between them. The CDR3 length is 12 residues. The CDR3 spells CASSLLGETQYF. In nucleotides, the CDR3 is TGTGCCAGCAGTTTACTGGGGGAGACCCAGTACTTC.

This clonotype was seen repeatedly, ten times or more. As DNA, the CDR3 is TGTGCCAGCAGCCAAGACGAGGGGACCACTGAAGCTTTCTTT. Amino acid sequence: CASSQDEGTTEAFF. The chain uses TRBV4-2 and TRBJ1-1, with TRBD1 as a possible D gene (5 bases). Per the germline V gene, CDR1 is LGHNA and CDR2 is YNFKEQ. V was pared by 0 bases and J by 4 bases, with 9 bases between. This CDR3 has 14 residues.

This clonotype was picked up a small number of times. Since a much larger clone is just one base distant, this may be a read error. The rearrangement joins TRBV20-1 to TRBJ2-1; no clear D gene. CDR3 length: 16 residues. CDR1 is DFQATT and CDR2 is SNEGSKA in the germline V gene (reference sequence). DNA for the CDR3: TGCTGTGCTAGAGTCCTGAGCTCGAGCTCCTACAATGAGCAGTTCTTC. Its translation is CCARVLSSSSYNEQFF.

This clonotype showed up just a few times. The CDR3 DNA sequence: TGTGCCAGCAGTTCGGCTAGCGGGTTCTACGAGCAGTACTTC. This encodes CASSSASGFYEQYF. This sequence joins TRBV28 and TRBJ2-7; 8 bases are shared with TRBD2. Germline assignment: CDR1 MDHEN and CDR2 SYDVKM. This CDR3 spans 14 amino acids. The J segment lost 3 bases and the V segment lost 4 bases, leaving 5 bases of the junction unmatched.

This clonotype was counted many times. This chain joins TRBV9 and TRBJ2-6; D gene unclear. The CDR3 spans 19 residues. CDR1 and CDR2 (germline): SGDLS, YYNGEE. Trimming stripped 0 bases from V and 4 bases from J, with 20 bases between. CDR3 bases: TGTGCCAGCAGCGTAGCTGGTGGCAGATTAAGGTCCGGGGCCAACGTCCTGACTTTC. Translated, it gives CASSVAGGRLRSGANVLTF.

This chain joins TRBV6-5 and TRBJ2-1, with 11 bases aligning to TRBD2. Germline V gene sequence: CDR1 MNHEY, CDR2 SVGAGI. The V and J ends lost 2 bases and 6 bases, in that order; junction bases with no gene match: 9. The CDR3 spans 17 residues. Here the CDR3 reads CASSYTTSGVPGNEQFF. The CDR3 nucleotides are TGTGCCAGCAGTTACACGACTAGCGGGGTTCCGGGCAATGAGCAGTTCTTC.

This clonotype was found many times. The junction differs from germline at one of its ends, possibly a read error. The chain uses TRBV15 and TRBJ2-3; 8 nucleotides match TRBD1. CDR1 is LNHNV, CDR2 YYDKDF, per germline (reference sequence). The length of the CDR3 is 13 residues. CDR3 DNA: TGTGCCACCAGTCTTAACGCGGGGACAGGAGGGGACTTT. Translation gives CATSLNAGTGGDF.

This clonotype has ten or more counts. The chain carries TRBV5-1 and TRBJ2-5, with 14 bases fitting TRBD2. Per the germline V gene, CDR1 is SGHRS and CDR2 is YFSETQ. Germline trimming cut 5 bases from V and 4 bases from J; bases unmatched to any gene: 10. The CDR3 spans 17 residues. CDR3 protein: CASRGLAGDPAGETQYF. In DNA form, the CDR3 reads TGCGCCAGCAGGGGACTAGCGGGAGACCCCGCGGGAGAGACCCAGTACTTC.

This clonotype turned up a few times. DNA for the CDR3: TGTGCCAGCAGTAGATATCCAGAGCAGTACTTC. Encoded protein: CASSRYPEQYF. The chain uses TRBV28 and TRBJ2-7; no firm D call. This CDR3 has 11 residues. CDR1 and CDR2 (germline): MDHEN, SYDVKM. Trimming removed 5 bases at V and 7 bases at J, with 9 bases between.

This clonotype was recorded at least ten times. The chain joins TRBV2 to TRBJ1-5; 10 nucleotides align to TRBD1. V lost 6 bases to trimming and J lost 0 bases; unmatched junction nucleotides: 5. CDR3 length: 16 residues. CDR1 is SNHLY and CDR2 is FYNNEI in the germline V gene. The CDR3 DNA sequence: TGTGCCAGCAGGTCCGGGACAGGGGATAGCAATCAGCCCCAGCATTTT. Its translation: CASRSGTGDSNQPQHF.

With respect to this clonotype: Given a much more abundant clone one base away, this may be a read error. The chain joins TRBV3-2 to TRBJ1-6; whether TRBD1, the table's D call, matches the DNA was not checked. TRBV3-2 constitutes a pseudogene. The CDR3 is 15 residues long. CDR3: CASCQGGGAGSPLHF. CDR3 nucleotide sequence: TGTGCCAGCTGCCAAGGTGGAGGCGCGGGGTCACCCCTCCACTTT.

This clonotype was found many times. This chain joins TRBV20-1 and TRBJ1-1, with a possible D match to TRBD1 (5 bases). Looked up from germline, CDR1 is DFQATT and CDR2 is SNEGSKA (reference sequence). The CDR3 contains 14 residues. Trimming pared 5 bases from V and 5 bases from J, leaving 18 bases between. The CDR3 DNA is TGCAGTGCTCCCCGTGGGGCAGGGCAAACTGAAGCTTTCTTT. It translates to CSAPRGAGQTEAFF.